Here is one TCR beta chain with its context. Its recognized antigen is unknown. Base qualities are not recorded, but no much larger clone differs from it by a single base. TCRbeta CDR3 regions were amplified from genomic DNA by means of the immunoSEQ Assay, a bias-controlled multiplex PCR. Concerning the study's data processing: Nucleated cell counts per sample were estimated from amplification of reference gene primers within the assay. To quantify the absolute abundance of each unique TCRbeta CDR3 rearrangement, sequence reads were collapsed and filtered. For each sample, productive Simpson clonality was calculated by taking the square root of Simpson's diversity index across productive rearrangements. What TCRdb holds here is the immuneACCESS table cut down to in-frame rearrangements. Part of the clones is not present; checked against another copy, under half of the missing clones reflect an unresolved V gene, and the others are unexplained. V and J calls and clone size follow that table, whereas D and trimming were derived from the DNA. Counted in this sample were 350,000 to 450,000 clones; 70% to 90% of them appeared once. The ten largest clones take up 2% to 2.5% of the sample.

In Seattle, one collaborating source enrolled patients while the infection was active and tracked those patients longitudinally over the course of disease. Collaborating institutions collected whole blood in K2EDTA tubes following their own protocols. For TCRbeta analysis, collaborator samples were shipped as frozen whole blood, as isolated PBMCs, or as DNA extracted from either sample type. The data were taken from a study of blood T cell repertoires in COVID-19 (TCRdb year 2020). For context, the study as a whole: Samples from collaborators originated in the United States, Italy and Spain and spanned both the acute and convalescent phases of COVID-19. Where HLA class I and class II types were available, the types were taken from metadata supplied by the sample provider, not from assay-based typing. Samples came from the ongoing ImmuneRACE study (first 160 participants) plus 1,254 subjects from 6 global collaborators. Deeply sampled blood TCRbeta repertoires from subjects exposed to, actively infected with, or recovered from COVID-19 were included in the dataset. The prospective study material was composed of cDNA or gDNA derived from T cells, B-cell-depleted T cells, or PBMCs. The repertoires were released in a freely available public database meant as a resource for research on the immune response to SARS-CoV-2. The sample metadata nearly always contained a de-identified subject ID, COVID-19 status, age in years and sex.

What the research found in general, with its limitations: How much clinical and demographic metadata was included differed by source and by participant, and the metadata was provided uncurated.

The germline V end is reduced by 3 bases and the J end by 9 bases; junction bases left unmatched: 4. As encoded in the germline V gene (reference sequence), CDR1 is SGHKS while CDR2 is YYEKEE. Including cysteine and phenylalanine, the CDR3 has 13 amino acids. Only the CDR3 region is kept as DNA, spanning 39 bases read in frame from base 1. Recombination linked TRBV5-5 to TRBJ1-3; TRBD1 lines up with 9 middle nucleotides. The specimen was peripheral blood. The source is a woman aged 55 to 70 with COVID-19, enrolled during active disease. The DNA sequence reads TGTGCCAGCAGCTGGGACAGGGAGACCACCATATATTTT. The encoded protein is CASSWDRETTIYF.